This record covers a single TCR beta chain. What this receptor recognizes is not known. Base-call qualities are not available, and no considerably larger clone is one nucleotide away. Cut back by 3 bases and 3 bases, the V and J ends lie 11 bases apart. As encoded in the germline V gene, CDR1 is ENHRY while CDR2 is SYGVKD. The CDR3 holds 14 amino acids from the cysteine to the phenylalanine. Only the CDR3 portion is preserved as DNA: 42 bases, with reading frame beginning at the first base. The sample comes from a study of blood T cell repertoires in COVID-19 (dated by TCRdb to 2019 to 2021). Study-wide context: The collaborator samples originated in the United States, Italy and Spain and spanned the acute and convalescent phases of COVID-19. The repertoires were released in a freely available public database intended as a resource for research on the immune response to SARS-CoV-2. Subjects who had been exposed to COVID-19, were actively infected with it, or had recovered from it provided the deeply sampled blood TCRbeta repertoires that made up the dataset. The material from the prospective study consisted of cDNA or gDNA derived from T cells, B-cell-depleted T cells, or PBMCs. Sample metadata almost always included a de-identified subject ID, COVID-19 status, age in years and sex. Samples were obtained from the ongoing ImmuneRACE study (first 160 participants) and from about 1,300 subjects provided by 6 global collaborators. Where HLA class I and class II types were available, the types were taken from metadata supplied by the sample provider, not from assay-based typing. On the study overall, not on this receptor specifically: The quantity of clinical and demographic metadata differed by source and by participant and was supplied without curation.

The immunoSEQ Assay, a bias-controlled multiplex PCR, was used to amplify TCRbeta CDR3 regions from genomic DNA. The authors' pipeline ran thus. The number of nucleated cells in each sample was estimated from the amplification of reference gene primers within the assay. To quantify the absolute abundance of each unique TCRbeta CDR3 rearrangement, sequence reads were collapsed and filtered. For each sample, productive Simpson clonality was calculated as the square root of Simpson's diversity index across productive rearrangements. The table comes from immuneACCESS by way of TCRdb, which keeps in-frame sequences with V and J called. Part of the clones is missing from these tables; in studies checked, under half for an unresolved V gene and the rest for unknown reasons. V, J and clone size reflect that table, while D and trimming were determined from the DNA. The sample contains roughly 73,000 clones, roughly 89% of them found a single time. The leading ten clones occupy 8.9% of the sample.

The collaborating institutions used their own protocols to collect whole blood in K2EDTA tubes. Collaborator samples were shipped for TCRbeta analysis as frozen whole blood, isolated PBMCs, or DNA extracted from either sample type. The TCR was taken from a man older than 75 with acute or convalescent COVID-19. Sequencing was carried out using peripheral blood. The sequence joins TRBV10-3 to TRBJ2-5; no D segment can be confidently identified. The nucleotide sequence reads as follows: TGTGCCATCAGTGACGGTGTAAGCGAAGAGACCCAGTACTTC. Translated, it gives CAISDGVSEETQYF.